These 21 T cell receptor beta chains were sequenced from one sample in a study of CD8+CD57+ T cells in acquired aplastic anemia. Patients included in sequencing had previously demonstrated CD8+CD57+ cell expansion by flow cytometry. The use of genomic DNA as template underpinned the TCR beta VDJ and CDR3 profiling. TCRdb reprocessed the reads via MiXCR and lists one record per CDR3 protein. There are a few hundred thousand distinct CDR3 sequences in the sample; 56% occur only once, and around 1.3% lies in the top ten. The sample was sorted CD4+, CD8+, or CD8+CD57+ T cells (not recorded which) from PBMCs. Receptors were obtained from a human donor with aplastic anemia.

To note about this clonotype: The conserved phenylalanine or tryptophan normally closing the CDR3 is absent here, so this likely arose from a read error. The DNA is left out, because the CDR3 cannot be placed on it with certainty; the CDR3 is given as TCRdb lists it. This chain connects TRBV9 to TRBJ1-6. The CDR3 spans 8 amino acids, including both terminal residues. Germline assignment: CDR1 SGDLS and CDR2 YYNGEE. The CDR3 loop is CASSVATS.

This clonotype was picked up many times. The V and J genes are TRBV19 and TRBJ2-5; 9 nucleotides line up with TRBD2. After removal of 8 bases from V and 6 bases from J, the junction contained 10 bases not matched to a gene. Per germline, CDR1 LNHDA and CDR2 SQIVND (reference sequence). This CDR3 is 14 amino acids long. CDR3 nucleotide sequence: TGTGCCAGTCGGACGGCGGGAGGGGGGCAGACCCAGTACTTC. It yields the protein CASRTAGGGQTQYF.

This clonotype showed up many times. The V and J genes are TRBV12-3 or TRBV12-4 and TRBJ1-3; no clear D gene. The CDR3 is made up of 15 amino acids. V was shortened by 6 bases and J by 4 bases, with 16 bases between the two germline ends. Here the CDR3 DNA reads TGTGCCAGCAGCCCTCGGACCGAACGCGGAAACACCATATATTTT. Translation: CASSPRTERGNTIYF.

This clonotype was seen a handful of times. The rearrangement joins TRBV7-2 to TRBJ1-6; no firm D call. Trimming left V 2 bases short and J 10 bases short, with 3 bases between. Germline values: CDR1 SGHTA, CDR2 FQGNSA. The CDR3 consists of 11 residues. CDR3: CASSLQSPLHF. CDR3 nucleotide sequence: TGTGCCAGCAGCTTACAATCACCCCTCCACTTT. Supplemented by reference TRBV7-2 and TRBJ1-6, the full variable domain reads GAGVSQSPSNKVTEKGKDVELRCDPISGHTALYWYRQSLGQGLEFLIYFQGNSAPDKSGLPSDRFSAERTGGSVSTLTIQRTQQEDSAVYLCASSLQSPLHFGNGTRLTVT.

V usage is TRBV10-3 and J usage is TRBJ1-5; TRBD1 matches 8 bases. The J segment lost 6 bases and the V segment lost 10 bases, leaving 11 bases of the junction unmatched. The CDR3 has 14 amino acids. Germline values: CDR1 ENHRY, CDR2 SYGVKD. The chain's CDR3 is CASLVAGGTQPQHF. Written as DNA, the CDR3 is TGTGCCAGCCTAGTTGCAGGGGGCACTCAGCCCCAGCATTTT.

This clonotype was observed at least ten times. The J gene is TRBJ2-5, the V gene TRBV6-1; D uncertain. This CDR3 region has 13 residues. Germline CDR1 and CDR2: MNHNS and SASEGT. Trimming took 7 bases from V and 5 from J, leaving 14 bases between them. CDR3 protein: CASTQRYGETQYF. The DNA for the CDR3 is TGTGCCAGCACCCAAAGGTACGGGGAGACCCAGTACTTC.

The chain has TRBV9 and TRBJ2-3, with 11 bases identical to TRBD1. With V trimmed by 4 bases and J by 4 bases, 5 bases remained unmatched. The length of the CDR3 is 15 residues. The germline V gene encodes CDR1 SGDLS and CDR2 YYNGEE. The CDR3 nucleotides are TGTGCCAGCAGCTCCCCGGGACAGGGGGCAGATACGCAGTATTTT. Translated, it gives CASSSPGQGADTQYF.

This chain links TRBV20-1 with TRBJ2-3, with 14 bases identical to TRBD2. This CDR3 spans 15 amino acids. The germline gives CDR1 DFQATT, CDR2 SNEGSKA (reference sequence). J lost 6 bases, V lost 5 bases, and 7 bases had no gene match. The CDR3 sequence is CSAEGLAGEGDTQYF. As DNA, the CDR3 is TGCAGTGCTGAGGGACTAGCGGGAGAGGGGGATACGCAGTATTTT.

Note on this clonotype: One junction end does not reproduce the germline sequence, and a read error may be involved. The rearrangement links TRBV9 to TRBJ2-7; D is unresolved. This CDR3 spans 8 amino acids. In germline, CDR1 is SGDLS, CDR2 YYNGEE. CDR3 in amino acids: CASGLVLF. CDR3 sequence (DNA): TGTGCTAGTGGTTTGGTACTGTTC.

The chain recombines TRBV20-1 with TRBJ1-1; 8 positions match TRBD1. The CDR3 is made up of 14 amino acids. The V and J ends lost 6 bases and 1 base, in that order; junction bases with no gene match: 7. From germline, CDR1 is DFQATT and CDR2 SNEGSKA (reference sequence). CDR3 sequence: CSASRGQANTEAFF. CDR3 coding DNA: TGCAGTGCCTCAAGGGGACAGGCGAACACTGAAGCTTTCTTT.

The chain joins TRBV27 to TRBJ2-3; either TRBD1 or TRBD2 may fit D (5 bases each). Germline CDR1 is MNHEY and CDR2 is SMNVEV (reference sequence). Trimming removed 4 bases at V and 10 bases at J, with 21 bases between. The CDR3 consists of 15 residues. This CDR3 is CASSSRDPAEVPQYF. DNA of the CDR3: TGTGCCAGCAGTTCCAGGGATCCAGCGGAGGTGCCGCAGTATTTT.

In DNA, the CDR3 is TGCGCCAGCAGCAACACAGGGGGCTCCTACGAGCAGTACTTC. Protein product: CASSNTGGSYEQYF. The chain has TRBV5-1 and TRBJ2-7, with 8 bases fitting TRBD1. CDR3 size: 14 residues. Germline CDR1 and CDR2: SGHRS and YFSETQ. Trimming at V came to 4 bases and at J to 0 bases, leaving 3 bases not matched to a gene. The full variable domain, with the rest looked up from reference TRBV5-1 and TRBJ2-7, is KAGVTQTPRYLIKTRGQQVTLSCSPISGHRSVSWYQQTPGQGLQFLFEYFSETQRNKGNFPGRFSGRQFSNSRSEMNVSTLELGDSALYLCASSNTGGSYEQYFGPGTRLTVT.

The CDR3 sequence: CASTFTGGPYEQYF. The CDR3, as DNA: TGTGCCAGCACCTTTACGGGGGGGCCCTACGAGCAGTACTTC. The V gene is TRBV11-3, the J gene TRBJ2-7; TRBD2 matches 8 bases. The V gene end was trimmed by 7 bases and the J gene end by 2 bases; junction bases not matched to a gene: 7. Germline CDR1 is SGHNT and CDR2 is YENEEA. This CDR3 is built from 14 residues.

Ten or more counts support this clonotype. The rearrangement joins TRBV9 to TRBJ1-6; 9 bases fit TRBD1. The germline V gene has CDR1 SGDLS and CDR2 YYNGEE. The CDR3 covers 15 residues. Germline trimming cut 0 bases from V and 9 bases from J; bases unmatched to any gene: 4. CDR3 loop: CASSVGQGGTSPLHF. The CDR3 coding sequence is TGTGCCAGCAGCGTAGGACAGGGGGGTACTTCACCCCTCCACTTT. The entire variable domain, with the rest obtained from reference TRBV9 and TRBJ1-6, is as follows: DSGVTQTPKHLITATGQRVTLRCSPRSGDLSVYWYQQSLDQGLQFLIQYYNGEERAKGNILERFSAQQFPDLHSELNLSSLELGDSALYFCASSVGQGGTSPLHFGNGTRLTVT.

This sequence joins TRBV20-1 and TRBJ1-2; D gene uncertain. Germline-derived CDR1 and CDR2 are DFQATT and SNEGSKA (reference sequence). This CDR3 comprises 13 residues. The V end lost 6 bases, the J end lost 0 bases, and 11 bases lay between the germline ends. CDR3 protein: CSASDGSNYGYTF. The DNA for the CDR3 is TGCAGTGCGTCGGACGGATCTAACTATGGCTACACCTTC.

This chain links TRBV9 with TRBJ1-1, with D perhaps TRBD1 (6 bases). The V gene's germline CDR1 is SGDLS and CDR2 YYNGEE. This CDR3 comprises 12 residues. Trimming pared 5 bases from V and 4 bases from J, leaving 9 bases between. Here the CDR3 DNA reads TGTGCCAGCAGGTCGACAGGCACTGAAGCTTTCTTT. Translation gives CASRSTGTEAFF.

The chain is built from TRBV10-2 and TRBJ2-1, with D perhaps matching TRBD2 (6 bases). CDR1 and CDR2 from the germline V gene are WSHSY and SAAADI. The ends were cut back, 5 bases at V and 6 bases at J, with 17 bases in the middle. The CDR3 length is 15 residues. The CDR3 DNA reads TGCGCCAGCAGTCCCGGGACTGCCAAGGGCAATGAGCAGTTCTTC. Residues: CASSPGTAKGNEQFF.

This clonotype was counted at least ten times. This chain uses TRBV5-6 with TRBJ2-1, with a tentative D call TRBD1 (6 bases). This CDR3 has 12 residues. V was trimmed by 8 bases and J by 6 bases, leaving 12 bases between them. Germline V gene lookup returns CDR1 SGHDT and CDR2 YYEEEE. CDR3 residues: CASGRGFNEQFF. CDR3 bases: TGTGCCAGTGGAAGGGGGTTCAATGAGCAGTTCTTC.

The J gene is TRBJ1-1, the V gene TRBV9; TRBD1 is a possible D gene (6 bases). This CDR3 is 13 amino acids long. The V end was cut by 3 bases, the J end by 6 bases, with 12 bases between. In germline, CDR1 is SGDLS, CDR2 YYNGEE. CDR3 DNA: TGTGCCAGCAGCGACAGGGACTTCGCTGAAGCTTTCTTT. Translation: CASSDRDFAEAFF.

This chain joins TRBV2 and TRBJ1-5, with a weak D call TRBD1 (5 bases). Trimming cost V 2 bases and J 1 base, with 9 bases left between them. From germline, CDR1 is SNHLY and CDR2 FYNNEI. The CDR3 consists of 15 residues. The CDR3 loop reads CASSEWGTSNQPQHF. The CDR3 nucleotides are TGTGCCAGCAGTGAATGGGGCACCAGCAATCAGCCCCAGCATTTT. The full variable domain, rest sourced from reference TRBV2 and TRBJ1-5, is EPEVTQTPSHQVTQMGQEVILRCVPISNHLYFYWYRQILGQKVEFLVSFYNNEISEKSEIFDDQFSVERPDGSNFTLKIRSTKLEDSAMYFCASSEWGTSNQPQHFGDGTRLSIL.

The chain is built from TRBV7-8 and TRBJ1-1; perhaps TRBD1 as D (6 bases). The germline V and J ends were trimmed by 6 bases and 0 bases, with 11 bases remaining between them. The CDR3 has 14 residues. Germline CDR1 SGHVS, CDR2 FQNEAQ. The CDR3 DNA is TGTGCCAGCAGGCCCGGACAGTTGAACACTGAAGCTTTCTTT. Translating gives CASRPGQLNTEAFF.